Listed below are T cell receptor beta chains from one sample, sequenced in a study of T cell responses to AZD1222 COVID-19 vaccine. Using immunoSEQ multiplex PCR, the repertoire was profiled, and TCRdb retains in-frame clones only, with some absent. The table lists about 82,000 clones, 92% of them singletons. The material sequenced was peripheral blood, taken 28 days after the second AZD1222 dose. The receptors here all came from an adult who received the AZD1222 COVID-19 vaccine. The conserved cysteine and the conserved F or W are not part of the CDR3 here.

CDR3	V	J
ASSEAGGATGELF	TRBV6-1	TRBJ2-2
ASSAYRGTEAF	TRBV11-3	TRBJ1-1
SVVKGASPISEAF	TRBV29-1	TRBJ1-1
ASSESGQGIYNQPQH	TRBV2	TRBJ1-5
AISEGTESNEKLF	TRBV10-3	TRBJ1-4
AWSADRGNHEQY	TRBV30	TRBJ2-7
ATSGALTEAF	TRBV6-6	TRBJ1-1
ASSHLVGSRDTQY	TRBV3-1/TRBV3-2	TRBJ2-3
ATSRDGLSSYEQY	TRBV15	TRBJ2-7
ASSYSTRYNEQF	TRBV6-6	TRBJ2-1
ASSDPGRGVTEAF	TRBV6-4	TRBJ1-1
ASSSPPAGNNEQF	TRBV28	TRBJ2-1
ASSLTESSYNEQF	TRBV7-3	TRBJ2-1
ASSFGVNYGYT	TRBV7-2	TRBJ1-2
ASSLETYQPQH	TRBV12-3/TRBV12-4	TRBJ1-5